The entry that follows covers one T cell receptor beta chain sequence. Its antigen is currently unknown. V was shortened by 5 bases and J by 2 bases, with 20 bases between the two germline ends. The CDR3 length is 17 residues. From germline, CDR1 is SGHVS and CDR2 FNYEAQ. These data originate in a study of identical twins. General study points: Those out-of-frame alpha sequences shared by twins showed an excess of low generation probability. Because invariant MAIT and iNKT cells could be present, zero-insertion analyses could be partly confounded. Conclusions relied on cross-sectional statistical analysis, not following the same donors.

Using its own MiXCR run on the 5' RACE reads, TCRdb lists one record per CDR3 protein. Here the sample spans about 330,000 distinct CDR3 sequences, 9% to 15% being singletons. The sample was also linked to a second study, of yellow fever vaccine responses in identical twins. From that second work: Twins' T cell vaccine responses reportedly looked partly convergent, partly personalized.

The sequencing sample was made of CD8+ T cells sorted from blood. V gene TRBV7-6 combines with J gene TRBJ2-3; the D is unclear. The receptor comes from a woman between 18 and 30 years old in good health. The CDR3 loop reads CASSPGLVSLNTDTQYF. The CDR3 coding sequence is TGTGCCAGCAGCCCCGGGCTAGTCAGCCTTAACACAGATACGCAGTATTTT.